Listed below are T cell receptor beta chains from one sample, sequenced in a study of blood T cell repertoires in COVID-19. Generated by immunoSEQ multiplex PCR, the TCRdb table keeps only in-frame clones and is missing some. The sample lists some 180,000 clones; more than 70% were seen once. Sequenced input: peripheral blood. All receptors derive from a woman in her sixties or seventies with acute or convalescent COVID-19. The CDR3 runs from the conserved cysteine through the conserved F or W. D genes are given only for firm matches. Some rows mark clone size as missing; the rest say once, few, many or name a class of expanded clone.

V	size	length	J	D	DNA	CDR3
TRBV5-1	once	13	TRBJ2-5	TRBD2	TGCGCCAGCAGTGTAGCGGGCGGGGAGACCCAGTACTTC	CASSVAGGETQYF
TRBV5-5	.	15	TRBJ2-5	.	TGTGCCAGCAGCCTACTCGGGGTTAGCCAAGAGACCCAGTACTTC	CASSLLGVSQETQYF
TRBV19	.	17	TRBJ2-5	TRBD2	TGTGCCAGTAGTATAGGTCTAGCGGGGCTAACACAAGAGACCCAGTACTTC	CASSIGLAGLTQETQYF
TRBV11-2	.	13	TRBJ1-1	.	TGTGCCAGCAGCTTTAGTCAGGGGCCTGAAGCTTTCTTT	CASSFSQGPEAFF
TRBV7-9	.	13	TRBJ1-2	.	TGTGCCAGCAGCTTGGCCCTGGGGGGTGGCTACACCTTC	CASSLALGGGYTF
TRBV10-2	.	16	TRBJ1-1	.	TGCGCCAGCAGATCCGGTAGTGTACAGGGCTCTCCTGAAGCTTTCTTT	CASRSGSVQGSPEAFF
TRBV30	.	16	TRBJ2-6	TRBD2	TGTGCCTGGAAACTAGCGGGAACCTCTGGGGCCAACGTCCTGACTTTC	CAWKLAGTSGANVLTF
TRBV10-3	.	12	TRBJ1-3	.	TGTGCCATCAGCTCGTCTGGAAACACCATATATTTT	CAISSSGNTIYF
TRBV4-1	.	14	TRBJ2-5	.	TGCGCCAGCAGCCAAGTGTTAGCGTGGGAGACCCAGTACTTC	CASSQVLAWETQYF
TRBV28	once	15	TRBJ2-1	TRBD2	TGTGCCAGCAGTGGCTCTAGCGGACTCTACAATGAGCAGTTCTTC	CASSGSSGLYNEQFF
TRBV28	.	14	TRBJ2-5	.	TGTGCCAGCAGGCGCAGGGGGGAGTGGGAGACCCAGTACTTC	CASRRRGEWETQYF
TRBV24-1	.	14	TRBJ1-2	TRBD1	TGTGCCACCAGTGACCCGGGACAGAACTATGGCTACACCTTC	CATSDPGQNYGYTF
TRBV30	.	13	TRBJ2-1	.	TGTGCCTGGAGCTCCCGCAGGTACAATGAGCAGTTCTTC	CAWSSRRYNEQFF
TRBV3-1/TRBV3-2	.	15	TRBJ1-3	.	TGTGCCAGCAGCCAAGAGTGGGGCGCCGGAAACACCATATATTTT	CASSQEWGAGNTIYF
TRBV28	once	13	TRBJ2-3	.	TGTGCCAGCAGTTTCGTCGGCACAGATACGCAGTATTTT	CASSFVGTDTQYF
TRBV28	.	17	TRBJ2-3	.	TGTGCCAGCAGTCTTACGGGACTTCCCTCCGGCACAGATACGCAGTATTTT	CASSLTGLPSGTDTQYF
TRBV10-3	.	16	TRBJ1-4	.	TGTGCCATCAGTGCTACAACAGTGGCAACTAATGAAAAACTGTTTTTT	CAISATTVATNEKLFF
TRBV9	.	14	TRBJ1-1	.	TGTGCCAGCAGCGTAGGGGGGGATCACACTGAAGCTTTCTTT	CASSVGGDHTEAFF
TRBV19	.	13	TRBJ1-6	.	TGTGCCAGTAGTTCCACTGAGAATTCACCCCTCCACTTT	CASSSTENSPLHF
TRBV27	.	13	TRBJ2-1	TRBD2	TGTGCCAGCAGTTCCTCGGGAGGAAATGAGCAGTTCTTC	CASSSSGGNEQFF
TRBV7-9	.	14	TRBJ1-1	.	TGTGCCAGCAGCTTGGCGGGCTCTAGCACTGAAGCTTTCTTT	CASSLAGSSTEAFF
TRBV18	.	17	TRBJ1-3	TRBD1	TGTGCCAGCTCACCTCCGGGACAGGGGGCTATTGGAAACACCATATATTTT	CASSPPGQGAIGNTIYF
TRBV13	.	16	TRBJ2-6	TRBD1	TGTGCCAGCAGCAGGACAGGGGGATCAGGGGCCAACGTCCTGACTTTC	CASSRTGGSGANVLTF
TRBV5-4	.	14	TRBJ1-1	TRBD1	TGTGCCAGCAGCTTAGGCAGGGGGGACACTGAAGCTTTCTTT	CASSLGRGDTEAFF
TRBV7-3	once	14	TRBJ2-1	TRBD1	TGTGCCAGCAGCAAGGGACAGGAATATGGGGAGCAGTTCTTC	CASSKGQEYGEQFF
TRBV10-3	.	11	TRBJ2-2	.	TGTGCCACCGGGGGAACCGGGGAGCTGTTTTTT	CATGGTGELFF
TRBV15	once	15	TRBJ1-4	.	TGTGCCACCAGCAGGTTTGGGGGCATGGTTGAAAAACTGTTTTTT	CATSRFGGMVEKLFF
TRBV27	once	15	TRBJ2-7	.	TGTGCCAGCAGTTTCCCACGGGGTCCCTCCTACGAGCAGTACTTC	CASSFPRGPSYEQYF
TRBV29-1	.	13	TRBJ1-1	.	TGCAGCGTCCCGGGACACCGGATTATTGAAGCTTTCTTT	CSVPGHRIIEAFF
TRBV11-3	.	15	TRBJ2-3	.	TGTGCCAGCAGCCATAGTGGGGCCCCCAGGGATACGCAGTATTTT	CASSHSGAPRDTQYF
TRBV11-2	.	15	TRBJ2-5	TRBD2	TGTGCCAGCAGCTTAGGGACTAGCGGTAAAGAGACCCAGTACTTC	CASSLGTSGKETQYF
TRBV6-2/TRBV6-3	.	16	TRBJ2-2	TRBD2	TGTGCCAGCAGTTACCGGGCTAGCGGGAACACCGGGGAGCTGTTTTTT	CASSYRASGNTGELFF
TRBV5-4	.	16	TRBJ2-3	TRBD2	TGTGCCAGCAGCTTCCGGACTAGCGGCCGCACAGATACGCAGTATTTT	CASSFRTSGRTDTQYF
TRBV7-2	.	19	TRBJ2-6	.	TGTGCCAGCAGCTTAGTCTGGCCGCCTGCACCGTCTGGGGCCAACGTCCTGACTTTC	CASSLVWPPAPSGANVLTF
TRBV6-1	once	17	TRBJ2-2	.	TGTGCCAGCAGTGAAGCCCCGGAGATCATGAACACCGGGGAGCTGTTTTTT	CASSEAPEIMNTGELFF
TRBV5-1	.	15	TRBJ2-5	.	TGCGCCAGCAGCTTGGGCGGTGGACTCCAAGAGACCCAGTACTTC	CASSLGGGLQETQYF
TRBV6-5	.	15	TRBJ1-6	TRBD1	TGTGCCAGCAGTTGGGGACAGAGCTATAATTCACCCCTCCACTTT	CASSWGQSYNSPLHF
TRBV30	few	13	TRBJ1-5	.	TGTGCCTGGAGTGGAGGGCACAGTCAGCCCCAGCATTTT	CAWSGGHSQPQHF
TRBV24-1	.	16	TRBJ2-1	TRBD2	TGTGCCACCAGCCCCACCGGGACTAGGGGTAGCAATGAGCAGTTCTTC	CATSPTGTRGSNEQFF
TRBV18	.	13	TRBJ2-1	TRBD1	TGTGCCAGCTCGTTATCAGGGGGTTTTGAGCAGTTCTTC	CASSLSGGFEQFF
TRBV5-6	.	14	TRBJ1-5	.	TGTGCCAGCAGCCGAGGGATTAGCAATCAGCCCCAGCATTTT	CASSRGISNQPQHF
TRBV3-1/TRBV3-2	.	14	TRBJ2-5	.	TGTGCCAGCAGGGGCAGCGGAGGAGAAGAGACCCAGTACTTC	CASRGSGGEETQYF